The present T cell receptor beta chain was sequenced within a study of control samples from healthy donors and cancer patients. V was shortened by 5 bases and J by 3 bases, with 10 bases between the two germline ends. CDR3 length: 13 amino acids. Germline CDR1 and CDR2: LNHNV and YYDKDF (reference sequence). Using immunoSEQ multiplex PCR, the repertoire was profiled, and TCRdb retains in-frame clones only, with some absent. Among roughly 150,000 clones listed, approximately 86% were seen once. This TCR was sampled from a man between 18 and 29 years old in good health. The chain couples TRBV15 to TRBJ1-2; D perhaps matches TRBD1 (6 bases). The sequenced material came from blood. The CDR3 sequence: CATSQDRDYGYTF. In DNA, the CDR3 is TGTGCCACCAGCCAGGACAGAGACTATGGCTACACCTTC.